A single sample gave rise to the 26 T cell receptor beta chains below, sequenced in a study of shared clonotypes between healthy human individuals. Cells designated naive CD8 were CD45RO-negative and were positively selected for CCR7, with terminally differentiated effector memory CD45RA+ cells excluded. The data were produced by immunoSEQ multiplex PCR, yet TCRdb's version contains in-frame clones alone and is incomplete. The table includes under 600,000 clones, 95% to 98% detected once. The sample was naive CD8+ T cells sorted from blood. The receptors were sampled from a man aged 25-40 years in good health.

The chain recombines TRBV25-1 with TRBJ1-5; no firm D call. CDR3 length: 14 residues. The V gene's germline CDR1 is MGHDK and CDR2 SYGVNS. The V gene lost 1 base and the J gene lost 0 bases, with 4 bases spanning the gap. The CDR3 reads CASSEFSSNQPQHF. In DNA form, the CDR3 reads TGTGCCAGCAGTGAATTTAGTAGCAATCAGCCCCAGCATTTT.

The table lists this clone with a count of one. The rearrangement links TRBV6-6 to TRBJ1-2, with 10 bases identical to TRBD1. CDR1 is MNHNY and CDR2 is SVGAGI in the germline V gene (reference sequence). Losses at the gene ends were 0 bases for V and 7 bases for J; bases not matched to a gene: 8. The CDR3 runs to 16 residues. CDR3 nucleotides: TGTGCCAGCAGTTACTCCGGGACAGGGGAACTTGGTGGCTACACCTTC. Protein: CASSYSGTGELGGYTF.

Comments on this clone: The junction departs from germline at one end; a sequencing error may be responsible. J is TRBJ2-5 and V is TRBV7-7; 8 nucleotides line up with TRBD1. This CDR3 has 16 amino acids. The germline V gene encodes CDR1 SSHAT and CDR2 FNYEAQ (reference sequence). The CDR3 DNA sequence: TGTGCTAGCAGCCTGAGGACAGGGTCATGGGAAGAGACCCAGTACTTC. Protein product: CASSLRTGSWEETQYF.

This clone showed up just once. The chain carries TRBV13 and TRBJ2-3; 11 bases line up with TRBD1. CDR1 and CDR2 from the germline V gene are PRHDT and FYEKMQ (reference sequence). V lost 6 bases and J lost 5; bases outside the gene matches: 7. CDR3 length equals 15 residues. The CDR3 sequence is CASREGTGGGDTQYF. The CDR3 DNA reads TGTGCCAGCAGGGAAGGGACAGGGGGGGGAGATACGCAGTATTTT.

The rearrangement links TRBV5-1 to TRBJ2-2, with D perhaps matching TRBD1 (6 bases). CDR1 is SGHRS and CDR2 is YFSETQ in the germline V gene. V was shortened by 0 bases and J by 1 base, with 7 bases between the two germline ends. The CDR3 loop spans 15 amino acids. The CDR3 bases are TGCGCCAGCAGCTTGGGGACAGAGAACACCGGGGAGCTGTTTTTT. It yields the protein CASSLGTENTGELFF.

This chain's CDR3 is CASSYGDTGTDTQYF. The CDR3 nucleotides are TGTGCCAGCAGCTACGGGGACACCGGCACAGATACGCAGTATTTT. J is TRBJ2-3 and V is TRBV5-5; possibly TRBD1 for D (6 bases). The ends were cut back, 3 bases at V and 1 base at J, with 12 bases in the middle. Germline CDR1 is SGHKS and CDR2 is YYEKEE (reference sequence). This CDR3 is 15 amino acids long.

The chain links TRBV7-8 to TRBJ2-7; the D call may be TRBD1 or TRBD2 (5 bases each). This CDR3 has 15 residues. V lost 1 base and J lost 5, with 15 bases in between. The germline V gene has CDR1 SGHVS and CDR2 FQNEAQ. Here the CDR3 reads CASSLVMRGVDEQYF. The DNA for the CDR3 is TGTGCCAGCAGCTTAGTAATGAGGGGCGTCGACGAGCAGTACTTC.

The V gene is TRBV14, the J gene TRBJ2-5, with TRBD1 matching 11 bases. Germline values: CDR1 SGHDN, CDR2 FVKESK. CDR3 length equals 17 residues. V was pared by 1 base and J by 5 bases, with 9 bases of the junction left unmatched. The CDR3 nucleotides are TGTGCCAGCAGCCAAGCCCTACCGGACAGGGGGCGGGAGACCCAGTACTTC. Protein product: CASSQALPDRGRETQYF.

The chain employs TRBV2 and TRBJ2-1, with D maybe TRBD1 (5 bases). The CDR3 consists of 12 residues. Trimming took off 4 bases at V and 12 bases at J, with 13 bases between the two ends. Germline V gene sequence: CDR1 SNHLY, CDR2 FYNNEI. The CDR3 DNA reads as TGTGCCAGCAGTGTTTTTCAGGGCACGCAGTTCTTC. Protein sequence: CASSVFQGTQFF.

The chain is built from TRBV5-4 and TRBJ2-7; 13 bases line up with TRBD2. This CDR3 comprises 16 residues. Looked up from germline, CDR1 is SGHNT and CDR2 is YYREEE (reference sequence). V lost 3 bases to trimming and J lost 5 bases; unmatched junction nucleotides: 8. The CDR3 sequence is CASSSLTSGRADEQYF. CDR3 bases: TGTGCCAGCAGCTCGTTAACTAGCGGGAGGGCCGACGAGCAGTACTTC.

In regard to this clone: This CDR3 is also generated by other DNA sequences in the sample. The rearrangement joins TRBV7-2 to TRBJ2-7, with 9 bases identical to TRBD2. V lost 1 base to trimming and J lost 2 bases; unmatched junction nucleotides: 3. The CDR3 totals 15 residues. The germline V gene encodes CDR1 SGHTA and CDR2 FQGNSA. The CDR3 loop is CASSLGLAGPYEQYF. The CDR3 nucleotides are TGTGCCAGCAGCTTAGGGCTAGCGGGGCCCTACGAGCAGTACTTC. Looking up the rest from reference TRBV7-2 and TRBJ2-7 gives the full variable domain: GAGVSQSPSNKVTEKGKDVELRCDPISGHTALYWYRQSLGQGLEFLIYFQGNSAPDKSGLPSDRFSAERTGGSVSTLTIQRTQQEDSAVYLCASSLGLAGPYEQYFGPGTRLTVT.

The chain joins TRBV4-1 to TRBJ2-1; D not certain. The CDR3 is 15 amino acids. The germline V gene encodes CDR1 MGHRA and CDR2 YSYEKL. V lost 0 bases to trimming and J lost 6 bases, with 12 bases between them. Here the CDR3 DNA reads TGCGCCAGCAGCCAAGACTCCCCCGTGGGCAATGAGCAGTTCTTC. It specifies CASSQDSPVGNEQFF.

This sequence joins TRBV10-3 and TRBJ1-3; no definite D call. The CDR3 sequence is 13 residues long. Germline CDR1 is ENHRY and CDR2 is SYGVKD. V lost 9 bases to trimming and J lost 5 bases, with 14 bases between them. CDR3 in DNA: TGTGCCATTACTTATGGGGAGAGAAACACCATATATTTT. Its protein is CAITYGERNTIYF.

The chain's CDR3 is CASSPGAGGASDTQYF. In DNA form, the CDR3 reads TGTGCCAGCAGCCCCGGGGCAGGGGGCGCGTCAGATACGCAGTATTTT. The chain joins TRBV5-4 to TRBJ2-3, with TRBD1 matching 8 bases. V lost 4 bases and J lost 4; bases outside the gene matches: 11. The CDR3 contains 16 residues. The V gene's germline CDR1 is SGHNT and CDR2 YYREEE (reference sequence).

The genes are TRBV27 and TRBJ2-3; D perhaps matches TRBD2 (6 bases). With 5 bases removed from V and 0 bases from J, the gap between germline ends came to 12 bases. Germline CDR1 is MNHEY and CDR2 is SMNVEV (reference sequence). This CDR3 is 15 amino acids long. CDR3: CASSALGTSTDTQYF. In nucleotides, the CDR3 is TGTGCCAGCAGTGCCCTCGGGACTAGCACAGATACGCAGTATTTT.

This chain uses TRBV14 with TRBJ2-1; D unclear. Per the germline V gene, CDR1 is SGHDN and CDR2 is FVKESK. There are 15 residues in the CDR3. V was cut by 1 base and J by 2 bases, with 9 bases left in between. This CDR3 reads CASSQATTAYNEQFF. CDR3 bases: TGTGCCAGCAGCCAAGCGACCACCGCCTACAATGAGCAGTTCTTC.

The gene calls are TRBV7-9 and TRBJ1-3; TRBD1 is a possible D gene (6 bases). Germline V gives CDR1 SEHNR, CDR2 FQNEAQ (reference sequence). The V end lost 4 bases, the J end lost 3 bases, and 13 bases lay between the germline ends. The CDR3 runs 15 residues. CDR3 in amino acids: CASSSRGGFGNTIYF. The DNA of the CDR3 is TGTGCCAGCAGCTCTCGGGGGGGCTTTGGAAACACCATATATTTT.

The chain uses TRBV7-2 and TRBJ2-7, with 13 bases fitting TRBD2. Germline-derived CDR1 and CDR2 are SGHTA and FQGNSA. This CDR3 has 17 residues. Trimming took 5 bases from V and 0 from J; bases not matched to a gene: 7. DNA for the CDR3: TGTGCCAGCAGCCCGGGACTAGCGGGACCCGTCTCCTACGAGCAGTACTTC. The encoded protein is CASSPGLAGPVSYEQYF.

This sequence joins TRBV7-9 and TRBJ2-1, with D tentatively TRBD1 (7 bases). Between the trimmed V and J ends, which lost 5 bases and 4 bases, there was a span of 21 bases. This CDR3 contains 17 residues. Looked up from germline, CDR1 is SEHNR and CDR2 is FQNEAQ (reference sequence). The CDR3 here is CASSPLRDSLQYNEQFF. The CDR3 bases are TGTGCCAGCAGCCCCCTGCGGGACAGCCTCCAATACAATGAGCAGTTCTTC.

The V call is TRBV5-1, the J call TRBJ2-7, with TRBD2 identical over 9 bases. Germline CDR1 and CDR2: SGHRS and YFSETQ. Unmatched junction bases numbered 7, after V lost 0 bases and J lost 3 bases. The CDR3 covers 16 residues. CDR3 coding DNA: TGCGCCAGCAGCTTGGTGTCTGCGGGAGGGCTCTACGAGCAGTACTTC. This translates into CASSLVSAGGLYEQYF.

The chain couples TRBV30 to TRBJ1-5; D perhaps matches TRBD1 (5 bases). Germline V gene data show CDR1 as GTSNPN and CDR2 as SVGIG (reference sequence). The V and J ends lost 1 base and 0 bases respectively, with 10 bases between them. The CDR3 runs to 15 residues. The CDR3 loop is CAWSEGAASNQPQHF. CDR3 coding DNA: TGTGCCTGGAGTGAAGGGGCGGCTAGCAATCAGCCCCAGCATTTT.

Comments on this clone: Other DNA sequences in this sample translate to the same CDR3. The chain recombines TRBV2 with TRBJ2-1, with D uncertain. Between the trimmed V and J ends, which lost 7 bases and 4 bases, there was a span of 5 bases. The CDR3 runs to 11 residues. Germline V gene lookup returns CDR1 SNHLY and CDR2 FYNNEI. CDR3 region: CASITYNEQFF. For the CDR3, the DNA is TGTGCCAGCATTACGTACAATGAGCAGTTCTTC.

The rearrangement uses TRBV28 and TRBJ2-7, with 12 bases aligning to TRBD2. Unmatched junction bases numbered 11, after V lost 5 bases and J lost 3 bases. Germline V gene lookup returns CDR1 MDHEN and CDR2 SYDVKM. The length of the CDR3 is 17 residues. CDR3: CASSTPTRTSGIYEQYF. CDR3 nucleotides: TGTGCCAGCAGTACACCGACCCGGACTAGCGGGATCTACGAGCAGTACTTC. Filled out from reference TRBV28 and TRBJ2-7, the complete variable domain reads DVKVTQSSRYLVKRTGEKVFLECVQDMDHENMFWYRQDPGLGLRLIYFSYDVKMKEKGDIPEGYSVSREKKERFSLILESASTNQTSMYLCASSTPTRTSGIYEQYFGPGTRLTVT.

V usage is TRBV28 and J usage is TRBJ1-5; D unresolved. CDR3 length equals 15 residues. Germline values: CDR1 MDHEN, CDR2 SYDVKM. The V end lost 5 bases, the J end lost 5 bases, and 16 bases lay between the germline ends. The CDR3 DNA reads TGTGCCAGCAGTAAAGTCGACAACACCTATCAGCCCCAGCATTTT. Protein product: CASSKVDNTYQPQHF.

The gene calls are TRBV9 and TRBJ2-4, with TRBD1 matching over 12 bases. Germline trimming cut 2 bases from V and 8 bases from J; bases unmatched to any gene: 2. Germline V gene lookup returns CDR1 SGDLS and CDR2 YYNGEE. The CDR3 contains 14 residues. CDR3 bases: TGTGCCAGCAGCGTTGGGACAGGGGGCGACATTCAGTACTTC. Encoded protein: CASSVGTGGDIQYF.

This clone was seen a single time. This sequence joins TRBV2 and TRBJ2-1; 7 bases line up with TRBD1. Trimming cost V 8 bases and J 0 bases; bases outside gene matches: 10. The CDR3 length is 16 residues. The germline gives CDR1 SNHLY, CDR2 FYNNEI. In DNA, the CDR3 is TGTGCCAGCTGTGTAGGGGGCTGGAGCTCCTACAATGAGCAGTTCTTC. This translates into CASCVGGWSSYNEQFF.